A single sample gave rise to the 10 T cell receptor beta chains below, sequenced in a study of identical twins listed by TCRdb under 2016. Library preparation was by 5' RACE. For sequencing, an Illumina HiSeq 2000 was employed. Starting from the raw public reads, TCRdb applied fastp trimming at Q25, assembled clones with MiXCR and retained in-frame beta chains. Each record represents a unique CDR3 protein, reported with the most common genes and DNA among its rows. The sample includes under 900,000 distinct CDR3 sequences, with about 18% observed a single time. 10% to 15% of the sample is held by the ten biggest clonotypes. A further study also used this sample, focusing on T cells expressing NK-cell markers.

The sample consisted of PBMCs. The receptors stem from a woman younger than 30 in good health.

V and J are TRBV20-1 and TRBJ2-5; tentatively, D is TRBD1 (5 bases). This CDR3 is 14 amino acids long. Germline V lookup: CDR1 DFQATT, CDR2 SNEGSKA (reference sequence). Trimming took off 0 bases at V and 7 bases at J, with 15 bases between the two ends. The CDR3 DNA reads TGCAGTGCTAGAGATGGTCAGGGTTTGGCGACCCAGTACTTC. Its translation: CSARDGQGLATQYF.

V and J are TRBV6-5 and TRBJ1-1; 7 nucleotides align to TRBD1. J was trimmed by 3 bases and V by 3 bases; bases with no gene match: 13. The CDR3 is 17 amino acids. The germline V gene encodes CDR1 MNHEY and CDR2 SVGAGI. In DNA form, the CDR3 reads TGTGCCAGCAGTTATCGATCCAACAGGGGTGGCCACACTGAAGCTTTCTTT. This sequence encodes CASSYRSNRGGHTEAFF.

The rearrangement uses TRBV29-1 and TRBJ2-7, with D possibly called TRBD1 or TRBD2 (6 bases each). CDR3 size: 14 residues. The germline V gene has CDR1 SQVTM and CDR2 ANQGSEA. Trimming pared 5 bases from V and 6 bases from J, leaving 20 bases between. CDR3 sequence: CSVWSGHGGAEQYF. The CDR3 DNA reads TGCAGCGTTTGGTCAGGGCACGGGGGCGCCGAGCAGTACTTC.

This rearrangement joins TRBV4-2 to TRBJ2-1; 8 positions agree with TRBD2. This CDR3 has 15 residues. J gave up 6 bases and V 0 bases, and 4 bases lay outside the gene matches. Germline CDR1 LGHNA, CDR2 YNFKEQ. The CDR3 spells CASSQDGLASNEQFF. The CDR3 region has the DNA TGTGCCAGCAGCCAAGATGGACTAGCCTCCAATGAGCAGTTCTTC.

The V gene is TRBV6-5, the J gene TRBJ1-4; D gene ambiguous. Germline V lookup: CDR1 MNHEY, CDR2 SVGAGI. The CDR3 totals 12 residues. V was cut by 6 bases and J by 8 bases, with 10 bases left in between. CDR3 nucleotides: TGTGCCAGCAGCTCCCGCCGGGAAAAACTGTTTTTT. Translating gives CASSSRREKLFF.

The gene calls are TRBV5-1 and TRBJ2-1; the match to TRBD2 covers 10 bases. The CDR3 length is 16 residues. Germline V gives CDR1 SGHRS, CDR2 YFSETQ. J gave up 8 bases and V 0 bases, and 8 bases lay outside the gene matches. The CDR3 sequence is CASSLVASGGRDEQFF. CDR3 nucleotides: TGCGCCAGCAGCTTGGTGGCTAGCGGGGGCCGGGATGAGCAGTTCTTC.

This chain uses TRBV6-1 with TRBJ2-1; D is perhaps TRBD2 (5 bases). The length of the CDR3 is 16 residues. Trimming removed 0 bases at V and 7 bases at J, with 16 bases between. Germline CDR1 and CDR2: MNHNS and SASEGT. CDR3 bases: TGTGCCAGCAGTGAAGCTAGCGCTAGGGTAAGGAATGAGCAGTTCTTC. The encoded protein is CASSEASARVRNEQFF.

The genes are TRBV6-5 and TRBJ1-1, with D unresolved. Trimming took 5 bases from V and 7 from J, leaving 20 bases between them. The CDR3 is made up of 15 amino acids. Germline values: CDR1 MNHEY, CDR2 SVGAGI. The CDR3 sequence is CASSVLPGLGVEAFF. DNA for the CDR3: TGTGCCAGCAGTGTACTGCCCGGGCTCGGAGTTGAAGCTTTCTTT.

The V gene is TRBV12-3 or TRBV12-4, the J gene TRBJ2-6; D could derive from TRBD1 or TRBD2 (6 bases each). This CDR3 region has 13 residues. The V end lost 11 bases, the J end lost 4 bases, and 12 bases lay between the germline ends. The CDR3 DNA reads TGTGCCGGGGGCGGGGCCGGGGCCAACGTCCTGACTTTC. It specifies CAGGGAGANVLTF.

Only a few counts were recorded for this clonotype. The genes are TRBV20-1 and TRBJ1-1, with 9 bases identical to TRBD1. CDR1 is DFQATT, CDR2 SNEGSKA, per germline (reference sequence). The CDR3 loop spans 11 amino acids. CDR3 residues: CRATGGTEAFF. Written as DNA, the CDR3 is TGCAGGGCGACAGGGGGTACTGAAGCTTTCTTT.